This passage covers 7 T cell receptor beta chains from one sample sequenced in a study of T cells in Graves' hyperthyroidism and ophthalmopathy. Amplified TCR beta CDR3 regions derived from RNA transcripts. The TCR CDR3 was amplified in a first-round RT-PCR using the HTBI primer set. TCRdb re-called the multiplex PCR reads through MiXCR, storing one row per CDR3 protein. The sample includes approximately 640,000 distinct CDR3 sequences, 15% to 20% seen only once; the top ten take about 3.8%. Sequences were obtained from blood. The source is a young woman with Graves' hyperthyroidism.

The V and J genes are TRBV29-1 and TRBJ1-1, with D possibly matching TRBD1 (6 bases). Between the trimmed V and J ends, which lost 5 bases and 0 bases, there was a span of 7 bases. CDR3 length: 12 residues. Germline V lookup: CDR1 SQVTM, CDR2 ANQGSEA. DNA for the CDR3: TGCAGCGTTTCAGGGGTGAACACTGAAGCTTTCTTT. Protein product: CSVSGVNTEAFF.

This clonotype was detected ten times or more. The J gene is TRBJ2-1, the V gene TRBV11-3; 12 positions match TRBD2. CDR1 is SGHNT, CDR2 YENEEA, per germline. Trimming removed 5 bases from V and 9 bases from J; junction bases left unmatched: 8. This CDR3 spans 15 amino acids. For the CDR3, the DNA is TGTGCCAGCAGCCTGACTAGCGGGAGTGGTAGTGAGCAGTTCTTC. Protein product: CASSLTSGSGSEQFF. The full variable domain, its missing parts supplied by reference TRBV11-3 and TRBJ2-1, is EAGVVQSPRYKIIEKKQPVAFWCNPISGHNTLYWYLQNLGQGPELLIRYENEEAVDDSQLPKDRFSAERLKGVDSTLKIQPAELGDSAVYLCASSLTSGSGSEQFFGPGTRLTVL.

This clonotype appeared a few times. The rearrangement joins TRBV20-1 to TRBJ1-3; no clear D gene. The V and J ends lost 1 base and 5 bases respectively, with 9 bases between them. Germline assignment: CDR1 DFQATT and CDR2 SNEGSKA (reference sequence). The CDR3 covers 13 residues. The DNA for the CDR3 is TGCAGTGCTAGAGGGGAGCAACGAAACACCATATATTTT. Residues: CSARGEQRNTIYF.

This clonotype was found many times. V and J are TRBV27 and TRBJ2-5; the D is unclear. Germline values: CDR1 MNHEY, CDR2 SMNVEV (reference sequence). This CDR3 spans 14 amino acids. Trimming took 2 bases from V and 2 from J, leaving 9 bases between them. The CDR3 DNA reads TGTGCCAGCAGTTTAGGGCTTGCACAAGAGACCCAGTACTTC. This encodes CASSLGLAQETQYF.

This clonotype was counted ten times or more. CDR3 region: CASRLLGGTEAFF. The CDR3 coding sequence is TGTGCCAGCAGGTTATTGGGGGGCACTGAAGCTTTCTTT. The V gene is TRBV11-3, the J gene TRBJ1-1; a weak D match, TRBD1 (5 bases). V lost 6 bases and J lost 4, with 12 bases in between. CDR1 and CDR2 from the germline V gene are SGHNT and YENEEA. CDR3 size: 13 residues. The full variable domain, with the rest looked up from reference TRBV11-3 and TRBJ1-1, is EAGVVQSPRYKIIEKKQPVAFWCNPISGHNTLYWYLQNLGQGPELLIRYENEEAVDDSQLPKDRFSAERLKGVDSTLKIQPAELGDSAVYLCASRLLGGTEAFFGQGTRLTVV.

J is TRBJ2-7 and V is TRBV30; 11 bases line up with TRBD1. With V trimmed by 0 bases and J by 4 bases, 5 bases remained unmatched. Germline V gene data show CDR1 as GTSNPN and CDR2 as SVGIG (reference sequence). CDR3 length: 15 residues. CDR3 coding DNA: TGTGCCTGGAGTGTCCTCGGGACAGGGGGATACGAGCAGTACTTC. It encodes CAWSVLGTGGYEQYF.

This clonotype showed up many times. The chain is built from TRBV28 and TRBJ1-2, with D maybe TRBD1 (5 bases). V lost 7 bases and J lost 3, with 15 bases in between. Looked up from germline, CDR1 is MDHEN and CDR2 is SYDVKM. This CDR3 is built from 14 residues. CDR3 amino acids: CASNERGRDYGYTF. Written as DNA, the CDR3 is TGTGCCAGCAACGAGAGGGGTAGAGACTATGGCTACACCTTC.